This TCR beta chain appears in the sequencing data of a study of T cells after yellow fever vaccination (dated 2019 in TCRdb). About the investigation overall: Libraries from fractions with low cell numbers were prepared with the SMART-Seq v4 Ultra Low Input RNA kit. To follow T-cell clones before and after both primary and booster YFV17D yellow fever vaccination, bulk TCR alpha and beta repertoires underwent longitudinal sequencing. The cohort comprised two healthy male donors, one aged 18 to 30 and one aged 30 to 40 years. Blood samples were taken at several timepoints before and after primary and secondary immunization, and bulk PBMC replicates and cell subsets were isolated.

In light of the paper, this sample's treatment or condition label describes: live attenuated yellow fever vaccine strain. At each blood-draw timepoint, two biological replicates of bulk PBMCs were collected. PBMCs were isolated from peripheral blood using a standard Ficoll-Paque protocol. TriZol was used to extract RNA from bulk PBMCs, CD4 and CD8 fractions, and dextramer-positive and dextramer-negative fractions. The sample holds many counts of this clonotype. Its cognate antigen has yet to be identified. Per-nucleotide qualities are absent, and no much larger clonotype sits a single base away. This sample was sequenced with an Illumina NovaSeq 6000. Synthesis of TCR cDNA relied on 5'RACE template switching, a step that introduced a universal primer site along with unique molecular identifiers. Priming for cDNA synthesis came from both the TCR alpha and TCR beta constant segments. Library amplification used two PCR steps, and the second PCR step added sample barcodes and sequencing adapters. Libraries were sequenced on Illumina HiSeq 2500 (2x100 bp) or NovaSeq (2x150 bp). The original pipeline was this. MIGEC was used to demultiplex reads and collapse the reads into UMI consensus sequences, and MiXCR was used for V(D)J alignment. Vaccine-responding clonotypes were defined with edgeR using replicate PBMC samples, requiring FDR below 0.01 and a log2 fold change above 5 up to day 15. Each bulk clonotype was labeled CD4 or CD8 based on which sequenced repertoire, CD4 or CD8, contained the clonotype at higher abundance. TCRdb ran its own pipeline on the public reads, namely fastp trimming at Q25 and MiXCR clone calling, and kept in-frame beta chains. Rows with one shared CDR3 protein collapse into an entry with the most common genes and DNA. V and J calls and clone size were set by TCRdb, not the authors. The table for this sample lists around 310,000 distinct CDR3 sequences; around 4.5% of them were counted only once. Roughly a fifth of the sample comes from the top ten.

The paper's findings and limits, for the study overall: The study included only two donors, which limits how far the findings can be generalized. A small share of clonotypes was detected in both CD4 and CD8 compartments, with the overlap likely arising from convergent recombination. Compared with the primary T-cell response, the secondary T-cell response was weaker but faster, peaking on day 5 rather than day 15. After the booster, most clones that had expanded after primary vaccination were detected again (around 95% of CD4 and more than 80% of CD8), suggesting broad maintenance of memory. Computational filtering was required because FACS-sorted repertoires could contain abundant contaminating clonotypes from the bulk population.

V sheds 5 bases and J sheds 2 bases, leaving 15 bases between their ends. The CDR3 runs 15 amino acids, cysteine and phenylalanine included. Solely the CDR3 DNA is kept, with 45 bases framed from the first base. From a lookup of the germline V gene (reference sequence), CDR1 and CDR2 are SEHNR and FQNEAQ. The sequencing here drew on PBMCs, taken 15 days after the yellow fever booster vaccination. The sequence is built from TRBV7-9 and TRBJ2-5, with the D gene not clear enough to name. This sequence originates from a man between 18 and 35 years old who received the YFV17D yellow fever vaccine. The DNA reads as follows: TGTGCCAGCAGCCCTAAGACCCGGATTCAAGAGACCCAGTACTTC. It is translated as CASSPKTRIQETQYF. The full variable domain, with segments outside the CDR3 supplied by the reference TRBV7-9 and TRBJ2-5 proteins, appears as DTGVSQNPRHKITKRGQNVTFRCDPISEHNRLYWYRQTLGQGPEFLTYFQNEAQLEKSRLLSDRFSAERPKGSFSTLEIQRTEQGDSAMYLCASSPKTRIQETQYFGPGTRLLVL.